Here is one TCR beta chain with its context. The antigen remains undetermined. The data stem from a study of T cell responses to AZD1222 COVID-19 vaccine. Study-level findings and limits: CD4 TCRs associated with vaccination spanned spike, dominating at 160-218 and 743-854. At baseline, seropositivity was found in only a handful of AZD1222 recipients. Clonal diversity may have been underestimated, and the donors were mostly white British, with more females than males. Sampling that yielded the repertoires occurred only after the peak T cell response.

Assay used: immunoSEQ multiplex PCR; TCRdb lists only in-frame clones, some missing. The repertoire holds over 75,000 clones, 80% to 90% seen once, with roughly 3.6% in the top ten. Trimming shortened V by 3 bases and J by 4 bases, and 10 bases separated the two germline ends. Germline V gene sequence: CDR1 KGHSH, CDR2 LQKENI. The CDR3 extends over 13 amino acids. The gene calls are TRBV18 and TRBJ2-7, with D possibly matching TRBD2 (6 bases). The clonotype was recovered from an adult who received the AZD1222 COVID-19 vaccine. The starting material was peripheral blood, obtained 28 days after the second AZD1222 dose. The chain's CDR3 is CASSPRRVYEQYF. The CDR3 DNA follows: TGTGCCAGCTCACCGCGGAGGGTTTACGAGCAGTACTTC.